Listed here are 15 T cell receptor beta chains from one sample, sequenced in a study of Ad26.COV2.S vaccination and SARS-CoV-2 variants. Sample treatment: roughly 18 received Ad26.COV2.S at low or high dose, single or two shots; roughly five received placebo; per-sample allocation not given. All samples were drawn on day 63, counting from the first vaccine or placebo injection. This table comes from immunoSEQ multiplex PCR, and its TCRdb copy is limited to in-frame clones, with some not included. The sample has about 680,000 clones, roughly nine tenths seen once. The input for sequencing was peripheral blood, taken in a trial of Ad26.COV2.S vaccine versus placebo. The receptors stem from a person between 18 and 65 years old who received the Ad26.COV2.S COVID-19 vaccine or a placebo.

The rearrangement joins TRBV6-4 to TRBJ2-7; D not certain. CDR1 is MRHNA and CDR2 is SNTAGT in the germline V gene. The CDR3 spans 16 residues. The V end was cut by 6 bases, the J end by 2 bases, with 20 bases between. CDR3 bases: TGTGCCAGCAGACACATAGCAGGCCGATTTACCTACGAGCAGTACTTC. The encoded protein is CASRHIAGRFTYEQYF.

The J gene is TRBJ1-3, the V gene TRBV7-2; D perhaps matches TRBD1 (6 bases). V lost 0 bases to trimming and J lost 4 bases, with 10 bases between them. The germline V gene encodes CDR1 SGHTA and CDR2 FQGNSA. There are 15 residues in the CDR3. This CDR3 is CASSLAGGRGNTIYF. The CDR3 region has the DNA TGTGCCAGCAGCTTAGCGGGGGGGCGAGGAAACACCATATATTTT.

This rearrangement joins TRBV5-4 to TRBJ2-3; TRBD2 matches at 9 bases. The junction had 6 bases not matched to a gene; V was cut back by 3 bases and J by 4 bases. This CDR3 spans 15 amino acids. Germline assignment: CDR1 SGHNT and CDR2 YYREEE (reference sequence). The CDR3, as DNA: TGTGCCAGCAGCTCCCTGGCGGGAGGGTCAGATACGCAGTATTTT. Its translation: CASSSLAGGSDTQYF. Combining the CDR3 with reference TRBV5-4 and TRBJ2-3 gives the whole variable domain ETGVTQSPTHLIKTRGQQVTLRCSSQSGHNTVSWYQQALGQGPQFIFQYYREEENGRGNFPPRFSGLQFPNYSSELNVNALELDDSALYLCASSSLAGGSDTQYFGPGTRLTVL.

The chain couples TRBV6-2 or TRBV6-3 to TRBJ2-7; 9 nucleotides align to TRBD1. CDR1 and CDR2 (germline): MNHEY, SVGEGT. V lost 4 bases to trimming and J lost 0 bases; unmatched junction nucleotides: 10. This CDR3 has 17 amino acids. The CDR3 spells CASSFSGTGLFSYEQYF. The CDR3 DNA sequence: TGTGCCAGCAGTTTTTCCGGGACAGGGCTGTTCTCCTACGAGCAGTACTTC.

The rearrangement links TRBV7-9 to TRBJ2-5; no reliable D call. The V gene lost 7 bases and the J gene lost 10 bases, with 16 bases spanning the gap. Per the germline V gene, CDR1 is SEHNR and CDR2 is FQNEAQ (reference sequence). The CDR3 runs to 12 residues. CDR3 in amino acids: CASTFGVWVQYF. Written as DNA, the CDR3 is TGTGCCAGCACCTTTGGGGTTTGGGTCCAGTACTTC.

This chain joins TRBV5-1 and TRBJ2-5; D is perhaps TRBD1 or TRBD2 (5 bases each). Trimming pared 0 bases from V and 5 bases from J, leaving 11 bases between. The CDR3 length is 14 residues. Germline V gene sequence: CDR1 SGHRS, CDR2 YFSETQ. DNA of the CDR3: TGCGCCAGCAGCTTGGTGTCAGGGAGCGAGACCCAGTACTTC. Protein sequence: CASSLVSGSETQYF.

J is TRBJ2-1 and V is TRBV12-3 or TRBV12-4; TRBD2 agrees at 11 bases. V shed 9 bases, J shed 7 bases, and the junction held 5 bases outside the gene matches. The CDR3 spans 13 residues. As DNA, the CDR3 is TGTGCCAGTAGCGGGAGGGCCGGTAATGAGCAGTTCTTC. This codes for CASSGRAGNEQFF.

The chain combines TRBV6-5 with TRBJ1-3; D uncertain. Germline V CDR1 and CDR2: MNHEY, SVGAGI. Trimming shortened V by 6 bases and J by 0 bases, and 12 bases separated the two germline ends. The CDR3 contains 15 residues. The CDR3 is CASSHDRSSGNTIYF. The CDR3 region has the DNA TGTGCCAGCAGCCATGACCGATCCTCTGGAAACACCATATATTTT.

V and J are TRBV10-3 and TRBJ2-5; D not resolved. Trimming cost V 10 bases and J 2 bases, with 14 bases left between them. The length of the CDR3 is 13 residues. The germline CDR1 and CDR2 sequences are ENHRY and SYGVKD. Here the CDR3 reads CATMDGAQETQYF. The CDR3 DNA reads TGTGCCACGATGGACGGAGCTCAAGAGACCCAGTACTTC.

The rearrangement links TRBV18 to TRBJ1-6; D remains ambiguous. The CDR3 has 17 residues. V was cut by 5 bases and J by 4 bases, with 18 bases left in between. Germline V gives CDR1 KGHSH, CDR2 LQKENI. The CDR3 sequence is CASSSSVGSGYNSPLHF. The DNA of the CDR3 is TGTGCCAGCTCATCCTCAGTTGGGTCGGGGTATAATTCACCCCTCCACTTT.

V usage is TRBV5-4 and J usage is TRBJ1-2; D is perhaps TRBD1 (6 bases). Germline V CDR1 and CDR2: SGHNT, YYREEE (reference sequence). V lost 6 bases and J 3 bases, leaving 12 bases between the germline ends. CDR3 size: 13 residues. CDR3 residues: CASTSGADYGYTF. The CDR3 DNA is TGTGCCAGCACCTCAGGGGCGGACTATGGCTACACCTTC.

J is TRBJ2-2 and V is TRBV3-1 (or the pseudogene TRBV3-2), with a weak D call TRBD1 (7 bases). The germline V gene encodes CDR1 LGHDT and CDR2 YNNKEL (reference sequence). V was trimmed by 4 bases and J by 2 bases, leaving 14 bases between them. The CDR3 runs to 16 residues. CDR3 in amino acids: CASSRPEGANTGELFF. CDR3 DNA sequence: TGTGCCAGCAGCCGACCGGAGGGGGCAAACACCGGGGAGCTGTTTTTT.

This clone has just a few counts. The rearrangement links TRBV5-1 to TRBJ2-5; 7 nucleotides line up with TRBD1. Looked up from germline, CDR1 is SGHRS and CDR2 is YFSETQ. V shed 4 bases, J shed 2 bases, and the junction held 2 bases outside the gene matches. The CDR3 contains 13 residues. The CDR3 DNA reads TGCGCCAGCAGCCAGGGACAGCAAGAGACCCAGTACTTC. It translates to CASSQGQQETQYF.

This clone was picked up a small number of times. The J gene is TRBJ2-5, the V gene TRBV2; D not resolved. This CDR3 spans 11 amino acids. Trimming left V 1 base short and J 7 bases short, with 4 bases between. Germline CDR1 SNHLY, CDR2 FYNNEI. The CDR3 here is CASSEVGTQYF. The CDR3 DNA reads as TGTGCCAGCAGTGAAGTGGGGACCCAGTACTTC.

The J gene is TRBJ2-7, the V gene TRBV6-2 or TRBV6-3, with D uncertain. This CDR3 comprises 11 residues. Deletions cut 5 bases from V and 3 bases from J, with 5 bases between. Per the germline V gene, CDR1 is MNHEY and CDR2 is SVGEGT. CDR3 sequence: CASSDIYEQYF. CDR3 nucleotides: TGTGCCAGCAGTGACATCTACGAGCAGTACTTC.